This is a list of T cell receptor beta chains from one sample in a study of identical twins. Via MiXCR, TCRdb re-called the 5' RACE reads, giving one row per CDR3 protein. The table lists approximately 220,000 distinct CDR3 sequences, roughly 9.4% of them singletons. Sample: memory (CD45RO+) T cells sorted from blood. These TCRs come from a woman aged 18-30 years in good health. The CDR3 runs from the conserved cysteine through the conserved F or W. The D gene is left open where the match is weak. Size values are once, few and many counts, or a class for expanded clones, and some rows have none.

d_call clone_size j_call v_call cdr3_nt cdr3_aa
TRBD2 NA TRBJ2-5 TRBV3-1 TGTGCCAGCAGCCAAGCCTCGGGAGGGAGAAAAGAGACCCAGTACTTC CASSQASGGRKETQYF
NA few TRBJ1-1 TRBV20-1 TGCAGTGCTAGAGATCTGCGAGGTGAAGCTTTCTTT CSARDLRGEAFF
TRBD1 few TRBJ1-2 TRBV20-1 TGCAGTGCTACTGGGACAGCCACCTGGGGCTATGGCTACACCTTC CSATGTATWGYGYTF
NA many TRBJ2-1 TRBV3-1 TGTGCCAGCAGCCAAGGCCTTGAGCAGTTCTTC CASSQGLEQFF
TRBD2 many TRBJ2-2 TRBV5-1 TGCGCCAGCAGCCTACCCCCCGGGACTAGGAGCGGGGAGCTGTTTTTT CASSLPPGTRSGELFF
NA NA TRBJ2-1 TRBV6-5 TGTGCCAGCAGTTACCACCCCAGCGGCACCTACAATGAGCAGTTCTTC CASSYHPSGTYNEQFF
NA NA TRBJ2-7 TRBV6-1 TGTGCCAGCTCGTCAAAGGCTTACTCCTACGAGCAGTACTTC CASSSKAYSYEQYF
TRBD1 NA TRBJ2-2 TRBV20-1 TGCAGTGTTTATCTTCCGACAGGGGGTCATCAGAACACCGGGGAGCTGTTTTTT CSVYLPTGGHQNTGELFF
NA NA TRBJ2-3 TRBV5-1 TGCGCCAGCAGCTTGGCCATAGGGGGGGTTGCAGATACGCATTATTTT CASSLAIGGVADTHYF
NA many TRBJ2-1 TRBV5-1 TGCGCCAGCAGCTTGGGGCTAGCAAGTAATGAGCAGTTCTTC CASSLGLASNEQFF
NA many TRBJ2-3 TRBV9 TGTGCCAGCAGCCCCCGGTGGGGCGGCACAGATACGCAGTATTTT CASSPRWGGTDTQYF
TRBD1 few TRBJ2-3 TRBV30 TGTGCCTGGAGGTTACAGGGGGGTACAGATACGCAGTATTTT CAWRLQGGTDTQYF
TRBD2 NA TRBJ2-1 TRBV6-1 TGTGCCAGCAGGGGGTCTAGCGGCGGGAGGGTCTACAATGAGCAGTTCTTC CASRGSSGGRVYNEQFF
TRBD2 NA TRBJ2-1 TRBV4-2 TGTGCCAGCAGCCAAGATTTGGCGGGGGGGCGCAATGAGCAGTTCTTC CASSQDLAGGRNEQFF
TRBD1 many TRBJ1-5 TRBV5-6 TGTGCCAGCAGCCTCGGGACAGTCCATCAGCCCCAGCATTTT CASSLGTVHQPQHF
NA few TRBJ2-5 TRBV10-3 TGTGCCATCAGTGCCTCTAGGGTGGGAGAGACCCAGTACTTC CAISASRVGETQYF